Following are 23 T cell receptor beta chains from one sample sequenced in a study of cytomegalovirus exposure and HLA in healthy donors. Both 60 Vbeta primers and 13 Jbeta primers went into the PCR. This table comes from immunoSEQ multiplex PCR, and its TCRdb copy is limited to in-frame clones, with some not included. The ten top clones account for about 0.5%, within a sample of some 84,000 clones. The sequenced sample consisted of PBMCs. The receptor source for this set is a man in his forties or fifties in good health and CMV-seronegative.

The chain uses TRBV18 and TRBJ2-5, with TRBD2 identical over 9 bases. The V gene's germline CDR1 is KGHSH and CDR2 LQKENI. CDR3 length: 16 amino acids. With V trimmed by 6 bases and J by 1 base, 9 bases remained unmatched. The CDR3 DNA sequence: TGTGCCAGCTCCCCTTTGATAGCGGGGGCCCAAGAGACCCAGTACTTC. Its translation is CASSPLIAGAQETQYF.

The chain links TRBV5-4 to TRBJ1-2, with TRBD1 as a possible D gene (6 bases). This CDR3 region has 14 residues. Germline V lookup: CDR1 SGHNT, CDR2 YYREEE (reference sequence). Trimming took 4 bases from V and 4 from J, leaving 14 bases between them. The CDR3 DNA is TGTGCCAGCAGCCCGGCCACAGGGACCTATGGCTACACCTTC. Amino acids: CASSPATGTYGYTF.

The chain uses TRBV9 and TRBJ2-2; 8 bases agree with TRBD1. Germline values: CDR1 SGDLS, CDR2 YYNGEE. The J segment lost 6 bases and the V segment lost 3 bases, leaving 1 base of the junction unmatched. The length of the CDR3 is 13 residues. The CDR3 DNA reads TGTGCCAGCAGCGACAGGGGGGCCGGGGAGCTGTTTTTT. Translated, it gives CASSDRGAGELFF.

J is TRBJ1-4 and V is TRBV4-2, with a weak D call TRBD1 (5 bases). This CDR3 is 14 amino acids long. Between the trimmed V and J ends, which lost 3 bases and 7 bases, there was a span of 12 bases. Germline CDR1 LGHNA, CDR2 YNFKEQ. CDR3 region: CASSQGQGGEKLFF. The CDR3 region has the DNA TGTGCCAGCAGCCAGGGTCAGGGTGGTGAAAAACTGTTTTTT.

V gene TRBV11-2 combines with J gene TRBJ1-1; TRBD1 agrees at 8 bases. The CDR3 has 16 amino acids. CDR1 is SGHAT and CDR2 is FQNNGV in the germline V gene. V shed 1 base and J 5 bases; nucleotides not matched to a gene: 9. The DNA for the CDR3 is TGTGCCAGCAGCTTAGTAGTTAGGACAGGGCGTACTGAAGCTTTCTTT. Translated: CASSLVVRTGRTEAFF.

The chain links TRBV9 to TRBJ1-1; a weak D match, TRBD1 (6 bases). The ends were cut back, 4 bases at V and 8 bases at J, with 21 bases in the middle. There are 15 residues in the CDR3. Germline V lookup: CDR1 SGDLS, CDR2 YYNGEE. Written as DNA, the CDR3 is TGTGCCAGCAGCACGCGACAGGACCATCCAATCGAAGCTTTCTTT. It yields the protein CASSTRQDHPIEAFF.

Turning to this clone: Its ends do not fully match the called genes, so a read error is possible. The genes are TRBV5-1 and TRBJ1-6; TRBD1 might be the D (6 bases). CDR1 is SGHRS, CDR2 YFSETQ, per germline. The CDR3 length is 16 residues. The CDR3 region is CASSLDTGNGNSPLHF. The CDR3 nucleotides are TGCGCCAGCAGTTTGGATACAGGGAACGGTAATTCACCCCTCCACTTT. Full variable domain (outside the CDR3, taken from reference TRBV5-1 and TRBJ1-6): KAGVTQTPRYLIKTRGQQVTLSCSPISGHRSVSWYQQTPGQGLQFLFEYFSETQRNKGNFPGRFSGRQFSNSRSEMNVSTLELGDSALYLCASSLDTGNGNSPLHFGNGTRLTVT.

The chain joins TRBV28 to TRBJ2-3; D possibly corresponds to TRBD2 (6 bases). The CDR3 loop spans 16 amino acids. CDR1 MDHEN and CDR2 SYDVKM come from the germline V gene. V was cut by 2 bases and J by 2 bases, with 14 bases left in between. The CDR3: CASSLRGNSYTDTQYF. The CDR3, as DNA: TGTGCCAGCAGTTTACGGGGGAATAGCTACACAGATACGCAGTATTTT.

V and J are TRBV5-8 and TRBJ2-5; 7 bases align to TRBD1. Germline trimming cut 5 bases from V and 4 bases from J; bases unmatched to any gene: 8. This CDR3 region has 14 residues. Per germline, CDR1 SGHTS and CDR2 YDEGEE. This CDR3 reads CASRNRQGRETQYF. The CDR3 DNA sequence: TGTGCCAGCAGAAACCGACAGGGTCGAGAGACCCAGTACTTC.

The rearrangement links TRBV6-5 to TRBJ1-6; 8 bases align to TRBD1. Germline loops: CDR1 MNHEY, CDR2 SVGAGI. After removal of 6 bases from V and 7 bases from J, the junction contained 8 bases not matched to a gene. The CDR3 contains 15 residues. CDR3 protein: CASSRYDRGNSPLHF. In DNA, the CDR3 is TGTGCCAGCAGCCGCTACGACAGGGGCAATTCACCCCTCCACTTT.

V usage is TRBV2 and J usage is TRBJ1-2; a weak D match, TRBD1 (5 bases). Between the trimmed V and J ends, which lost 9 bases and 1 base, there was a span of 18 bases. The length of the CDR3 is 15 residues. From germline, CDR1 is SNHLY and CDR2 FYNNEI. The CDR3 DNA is TGTGCCAGGGGGGGGAAGGACAACCATAACTATGGCTACACCTTC. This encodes CARGGKDNHNYGYTF.

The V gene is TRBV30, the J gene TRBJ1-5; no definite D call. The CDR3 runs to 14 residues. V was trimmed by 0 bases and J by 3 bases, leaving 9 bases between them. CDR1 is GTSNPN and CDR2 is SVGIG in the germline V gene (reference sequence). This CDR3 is CAWSVGSLNQPQHF. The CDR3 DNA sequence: TGTGCCTGGAGTGTCGGGTCTCTCAATCAGCCCCAGCATTTT. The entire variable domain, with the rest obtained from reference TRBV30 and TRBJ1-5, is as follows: SQTIHQWPATLVQPVGSPLSLECTVEGTSNPNLYWYRQAAGRGLQLLFYSVGIGQISSEVPQNLSASRPQDRQFILSSKKLLLSDSGFYLCAWSVGSLNQPQHFGDGTRLSIL.

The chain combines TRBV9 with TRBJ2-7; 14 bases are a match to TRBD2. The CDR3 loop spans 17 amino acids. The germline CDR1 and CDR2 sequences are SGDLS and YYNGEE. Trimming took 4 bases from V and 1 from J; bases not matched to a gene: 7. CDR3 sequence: CASSTGLAGGPSYEQYF. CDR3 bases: TGTGCCAGCAGCACCGGACTAGCGGGGGGCCCATCCTACGAGCAGTACTTC.

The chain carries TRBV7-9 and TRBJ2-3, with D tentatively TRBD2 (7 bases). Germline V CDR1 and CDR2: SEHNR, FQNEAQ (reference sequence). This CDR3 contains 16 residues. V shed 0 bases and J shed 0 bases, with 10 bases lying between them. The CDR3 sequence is CASSLAGGPSTDTQYF. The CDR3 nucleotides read TGTGCCAGCAGCTTAGCGGGGGGGCCTAGCACAGATACGCAGTATTTT.

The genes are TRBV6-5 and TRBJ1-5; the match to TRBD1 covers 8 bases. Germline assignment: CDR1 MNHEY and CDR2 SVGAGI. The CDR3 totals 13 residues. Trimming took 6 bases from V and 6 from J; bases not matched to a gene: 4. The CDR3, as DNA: TGTGCCAGCAGGACAGGGGAAACTCAGCCCCAGCATTTT. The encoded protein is CASRTGETQPQHF.

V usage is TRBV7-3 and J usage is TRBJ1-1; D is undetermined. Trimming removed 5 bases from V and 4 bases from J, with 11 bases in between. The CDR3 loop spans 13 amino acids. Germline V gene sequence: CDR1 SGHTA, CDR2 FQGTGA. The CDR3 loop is CASSRLPATEAFF. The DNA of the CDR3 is TGTGCCAGCAGCCGACTGCCGGCCACTGAAGCTTTCTTT.

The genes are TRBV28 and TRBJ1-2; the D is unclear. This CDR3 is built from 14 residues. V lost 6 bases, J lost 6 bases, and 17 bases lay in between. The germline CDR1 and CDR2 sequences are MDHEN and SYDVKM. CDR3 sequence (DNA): TGTGCCAGCAGCCTTATACAAAGAACGAATGGCTACACCTTC. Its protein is CASSLIQRTNGYTF.

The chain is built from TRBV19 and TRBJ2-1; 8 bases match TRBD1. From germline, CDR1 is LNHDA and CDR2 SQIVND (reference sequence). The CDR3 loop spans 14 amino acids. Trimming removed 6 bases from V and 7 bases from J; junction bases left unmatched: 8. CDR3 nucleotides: TGTGCCAGTAGGATACAGGGGGTGAGGAATGAGCAGTTCTTC. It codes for CASRIQGVRNEQFF.

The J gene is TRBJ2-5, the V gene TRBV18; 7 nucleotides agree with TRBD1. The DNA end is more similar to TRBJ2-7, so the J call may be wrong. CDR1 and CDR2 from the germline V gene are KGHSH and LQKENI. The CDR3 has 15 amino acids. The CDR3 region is CASSPSPGQVREQYF. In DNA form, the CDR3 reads TGTGCCAGCTCACCAAGCCCAGGACAGGTACGCGAGCAGTACTTC.

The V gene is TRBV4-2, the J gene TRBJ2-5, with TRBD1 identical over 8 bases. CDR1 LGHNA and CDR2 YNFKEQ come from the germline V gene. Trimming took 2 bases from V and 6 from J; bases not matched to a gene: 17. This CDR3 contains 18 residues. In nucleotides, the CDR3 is TGTGCCAGCAGCCAACCTACTTCAGGGGGCGGCTTTGGGAAGACCCAGTACTTC. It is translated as CASSQPTSGGGFGKTQYF.

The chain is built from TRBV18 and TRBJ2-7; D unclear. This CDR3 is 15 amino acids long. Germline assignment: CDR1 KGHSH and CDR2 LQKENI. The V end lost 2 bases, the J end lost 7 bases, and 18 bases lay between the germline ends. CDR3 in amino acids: CASSPYRQAPREQYF. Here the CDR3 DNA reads TGTGCCAGCTCACCATATAGGCAGGCTCCACGAGAGCAGTACTTC.

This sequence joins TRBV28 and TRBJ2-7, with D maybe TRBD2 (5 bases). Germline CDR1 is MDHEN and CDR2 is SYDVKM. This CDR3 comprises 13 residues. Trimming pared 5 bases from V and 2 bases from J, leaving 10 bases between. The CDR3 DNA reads TGTGCCAGCAGTCCTAGCAGACCCTACGAGCAGTACTTC. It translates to CASSPSRPYEQYF.

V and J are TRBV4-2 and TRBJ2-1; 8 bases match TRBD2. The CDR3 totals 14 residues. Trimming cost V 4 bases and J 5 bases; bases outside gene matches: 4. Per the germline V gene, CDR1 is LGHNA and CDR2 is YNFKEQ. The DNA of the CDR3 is TGTGCCAGCAGCCCGGGGGGGAAGGACAATGAGCAGTTCTTC. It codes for CASSPGGKDNEQFF.